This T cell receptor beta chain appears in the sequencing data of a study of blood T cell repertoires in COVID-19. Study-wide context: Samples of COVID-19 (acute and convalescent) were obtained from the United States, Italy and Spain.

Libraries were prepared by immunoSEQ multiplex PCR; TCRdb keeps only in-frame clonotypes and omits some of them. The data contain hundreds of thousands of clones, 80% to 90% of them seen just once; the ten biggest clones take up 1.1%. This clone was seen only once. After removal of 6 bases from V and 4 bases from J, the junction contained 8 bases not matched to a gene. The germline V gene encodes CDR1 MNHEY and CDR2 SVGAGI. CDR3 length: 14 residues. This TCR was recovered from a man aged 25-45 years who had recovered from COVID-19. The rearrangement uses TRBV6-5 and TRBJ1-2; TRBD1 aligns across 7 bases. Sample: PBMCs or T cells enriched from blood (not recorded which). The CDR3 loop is CASSPSGTVYGYTF. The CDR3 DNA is TGTGCCAGCAGCCCCTCCGGGACAGTCTATGGCTACACCTTC.